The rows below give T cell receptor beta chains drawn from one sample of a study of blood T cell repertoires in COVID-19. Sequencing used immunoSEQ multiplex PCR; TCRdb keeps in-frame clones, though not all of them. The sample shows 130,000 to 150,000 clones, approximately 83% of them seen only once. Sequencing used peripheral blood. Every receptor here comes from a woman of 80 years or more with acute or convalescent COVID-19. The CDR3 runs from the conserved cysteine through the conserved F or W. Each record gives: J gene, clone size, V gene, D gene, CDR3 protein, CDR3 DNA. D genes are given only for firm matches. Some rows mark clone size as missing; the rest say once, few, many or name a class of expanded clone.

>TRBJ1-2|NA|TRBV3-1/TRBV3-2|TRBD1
CASSQVRQGSNYGYTF
TGTGCCAGCAGCCAAGTCCGACAGGGGAGTAACTATGGCTACACCTTC
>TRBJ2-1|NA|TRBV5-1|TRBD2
CASSSYVLAGGYNEQFF
TGCGCCAGCAGCTCCTACGTCCTAGCGGGGGGTTACAATGAGCAGTTCTTC
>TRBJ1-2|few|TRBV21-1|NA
CASSGGGRMVGHYTF
TGTGCCAGCAGCGGAGGGGGCAGGATGGTAGGTCACTACACCTTC
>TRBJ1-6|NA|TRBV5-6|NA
CASSALRGEPNSPLHF
TGTGCCAGCAGCGCGCTTCGGGGGGAACCTAATTCACCCCTCCACTTT
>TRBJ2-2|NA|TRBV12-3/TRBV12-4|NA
CASSFQGTGELFF
TGTGCCAGCAGTTTTCAGGGGACCGGGGAGCTGTTTTTT
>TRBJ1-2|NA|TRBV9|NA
CASSVNARGGNGYTF
TGTGCCAGCAGCGTAAATGCCCGGGGAGGGAACGGCTACACCTTC
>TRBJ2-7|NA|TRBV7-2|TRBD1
CASSSFGTDYEQYF
TGTGCCAGCAGCTCCTTCGGGACAGACTACGAGCAGTACTTC
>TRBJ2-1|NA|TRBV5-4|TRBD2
CASSLEASGRYNEQFF
TGTGCCAGCAGCTTGGAGGCTAGCGGGCGCTACAATGAGCAGTTCTTC
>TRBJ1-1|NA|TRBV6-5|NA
CASSPGFGAIEAFF
TGTGCCAGCAGCCCCGGGTTCGGAGCAATTGAAGCTTTCTTT
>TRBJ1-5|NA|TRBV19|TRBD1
CASSKRSGTGDQPQHF
TGTGCCAGTAGTAAGAGGAGTGGGACAGGGGATCAGCCCCAGCATTTT
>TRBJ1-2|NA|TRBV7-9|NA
CASSLGAAGSNYGYTF
TGTGCCAGCAGCTTAGGGGCAGCGGGGTCTAACTATGGCTACACCTTC
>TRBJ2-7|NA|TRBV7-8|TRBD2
CASSLTAGGSEQYF
TGTGCCAGCAGCTTAACAGCGGGGGGGAGCGAGCAGTACTTC
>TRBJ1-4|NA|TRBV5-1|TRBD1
CASCRDRANEKLFF
TGCGCCAGCTGCCGGGACAGAGCTAATGAAAAACTGTTTTTT
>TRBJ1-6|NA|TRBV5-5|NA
CASSLIPSQGNSPLHF
TGTGCCAGCAGCTTGATCCCCTCTCAGGGCAATTCACCCCTCCACTTT
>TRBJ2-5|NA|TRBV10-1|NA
CASLGEGLETQYF
TGCGCCAGCTTAGGGGAAGGGTTAGAGACCCAGTACTTC
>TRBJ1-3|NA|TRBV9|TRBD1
CASSHGQGVSNGNTIYF
TGTGCCAGCAGCCATGGACAGGGGGTTTCAAACGGAAACACCATATATTTT
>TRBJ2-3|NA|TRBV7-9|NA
CASSLGWRGLSTDTQYF
TGTGCCAGCAGCTTAGGCTGGCGGGGGCTAAGCACAGATACGCAGTATTTT
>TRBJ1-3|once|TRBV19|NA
CASSNIRAGSSGNTIYF
TGTGCCAGTAGTAATATACGGGCGGGAAGCTCTGGAAACACCATATATTTT
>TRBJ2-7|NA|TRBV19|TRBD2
CASSIGSWGTSSYEQYF
TGTGCCAGTAGTATAGGGTCTTGGGGGACTAGCTCCTACGAGCAGTACTTC
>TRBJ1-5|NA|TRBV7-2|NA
CASSRGGAGNQPQHF
TGTGCCAGCAGCAGGGGCGGGGCCGGCAATCAGCCCCAGCATTTT
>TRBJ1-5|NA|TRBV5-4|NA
CASSLGGGNQPQHF
TGTGCCAGCAGCTTGGGGGGAGGCAATCAGCCCCAGCATTTT
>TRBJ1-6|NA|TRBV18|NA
CASSPIGQGNSPLHF
TGTGCCAGCTCACCAATAGGGCAGGGTAATTCACCCCTCCACTTT
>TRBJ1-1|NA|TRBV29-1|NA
CSVGQGWGTEAFF
TGCAGCGTTGGCCAGGGATGGGGCACTGAAGCTTTCTTT
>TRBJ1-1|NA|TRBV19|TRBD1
CASSAQGASTEAFF
TGTGCCAGTAGTGCACAGGGGGCTAGCACTGAAGCTTTCTTT
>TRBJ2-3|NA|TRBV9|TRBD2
CASSPTGGPDTQYF
TGTGCCAGCAGTCCAACGGGGGGGCCCGATACGCAGTATTTT
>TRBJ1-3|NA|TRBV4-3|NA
CASSQDMGGGNTIYF
TGCGCCAGCAGCCAAGATATGGGGGGGGGAAACACCATATATTTT
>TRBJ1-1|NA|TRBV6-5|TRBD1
CASKTGTGNAEAFF
TGTGCCAGCAAAACCGGGACAGGGAACGCTGAAGCTTTCTTT
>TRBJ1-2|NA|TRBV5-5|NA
CASSLAEGVFYGYTF
TGTGCCAGCAGCTTGGCCGAAGGGGTGTTCTATGGCTACACCTTC
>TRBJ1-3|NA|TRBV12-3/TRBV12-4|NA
CASSKRSGNTIYF
TGTGCCAGCAGCAAACGGTCTGGAAACACCATATATTTT
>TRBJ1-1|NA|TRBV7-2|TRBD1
CASSFNGQGWGAAFF
TGTGCCAGCAGCTTCAACGGACAGGGATGGGGAGCAGCTTTCTTT
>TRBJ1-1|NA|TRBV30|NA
CAWMTPELEAFF
TGTGCCTGGATGACTCCTGAACTTGAAGCTTTCTTT
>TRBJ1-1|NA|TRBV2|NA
CASSEEAWSTEAFF
TGTGCCAGCAGTGAAGAGGCTTGGAGCACTGAAGCTTTCTTT
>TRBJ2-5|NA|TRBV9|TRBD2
CASSVGSGGVYQETQYF
TGTGCCAGCAGCGTCGGTAGCGGGGGCGTGTACCAAGAGACCCAGTACTTC
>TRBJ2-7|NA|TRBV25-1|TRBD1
CASSVTGVPSYEQYF
TGTGCCAGCAGTGTGACAGGGGTACCCTCCTACGAGCAGTACTTC
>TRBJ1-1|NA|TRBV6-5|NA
CASKNSKNTEAFF
TGTGCCAGCAAAAACAGCAAAAACACTGAAGCTTTCTTT
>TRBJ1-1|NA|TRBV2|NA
CASSEGGYLGTEAFF
TGTGCCAGCAGTGAAGGCGGGTACTTGGGCACTGAAGCTTTCTTT
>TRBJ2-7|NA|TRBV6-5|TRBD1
CASRSGQGTYEQYF
TGTGCCAGCAGATCGGGACAGGGAACCTACGAGCAGTACTTC
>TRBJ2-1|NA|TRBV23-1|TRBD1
CASPTRQGERYNEQFF
TGCGCCAGCCCTACTCGGCAGGGGGAGCGATACAATGAGCAGTTCTTC
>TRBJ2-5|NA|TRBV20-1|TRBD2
CSASGRGGQETQYF
TGCAGTGCTAGTGGGCGGGGGGGCCAAGAGACCCAGTACTTC
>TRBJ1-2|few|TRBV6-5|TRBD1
CASRDRYNYGYTF
TGTGCCAGCAGGGACAGGTATAACTATGGCTACACCTTC
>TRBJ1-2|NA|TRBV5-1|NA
CASSSSGQTNYGYTF
TGCGCCAGCAGCTCTTCGGGACAAACTAACTATGGCTACACCTTC
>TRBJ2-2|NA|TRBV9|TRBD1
CASSVAGQVAGELFF
TGTGCCAGCAGCGTAGCGGGACAGGTGGCCGGGGAGCTGTTTTTT